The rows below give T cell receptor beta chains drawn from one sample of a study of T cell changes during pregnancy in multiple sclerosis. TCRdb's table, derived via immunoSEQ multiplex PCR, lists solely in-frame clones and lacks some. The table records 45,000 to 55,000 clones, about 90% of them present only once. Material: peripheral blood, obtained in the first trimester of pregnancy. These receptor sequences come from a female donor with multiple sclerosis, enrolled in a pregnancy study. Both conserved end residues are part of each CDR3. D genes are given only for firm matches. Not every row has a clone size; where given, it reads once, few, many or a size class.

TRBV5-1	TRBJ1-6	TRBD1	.	TGCGCCAGCAGCTTGGGGACAGGGGCGAATGACCCTTCACCCCTCCACTTT	CASSLGTGANDPSPLHF
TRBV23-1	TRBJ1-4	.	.	TGCGCCTTCTTCTATCTGGGACAACCGGGGTTTGAGAACGGTAATGAAAAACTGTTTTTT	CAFFYLGQPGFENGNEKLFF
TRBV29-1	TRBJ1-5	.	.	TGCAGCGTCGCTAATAGCAATCAGCCCCAGCATTTT	CSVANSNQPQHF
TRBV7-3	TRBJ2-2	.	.	TGTGCCAGCAGCGAAACAGGGTTTGGGACCGGGGAGCTGTTTTTT	CASSETGFGTGELFF
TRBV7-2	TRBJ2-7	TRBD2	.	TGTGCCAGCAGCCGCAAACGACTAGCGGGGGTATACGAGCAGTACTTC	CASSRKRLAGVYEQYF
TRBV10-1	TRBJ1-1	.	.	TGCGCCAGCAGTCGTGACATGAACACTGAAGCTTTCTTT	CASSRDMNTEAFF
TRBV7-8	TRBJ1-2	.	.	TGTGCCAGCAGCTTAGCGGGGAGACGGATACTTTATGGCTACACCTTC	CASSLAGRRILYGYTF
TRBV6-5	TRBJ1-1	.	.	TGTGCCAGCCTTTCGTTTGGGGAGTGGAACACTGAAGCTTTCTTT	CASLSFGEWNTEAFF
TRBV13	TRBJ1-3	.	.	TGTGCCAGCAGCTTAGTCCCAGGGCAGCTCTCTGGAAACACCATATATTTT	CASSLVPGQLSGNTIYF
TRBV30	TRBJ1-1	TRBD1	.	TGTGCCTGGGGGACAGGGAGGGGCACTGAAGCTTTCTTT	CAWGTGRGTEAFF
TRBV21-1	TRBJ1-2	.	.	TGTGCCAGCAGCCTACGTTTTTCACTCGACAGGGAGGTGGATGGCTACACCTTC	CASSLRFSLDREVDGYTF
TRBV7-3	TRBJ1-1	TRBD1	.	TGTGCCAGCAGCTTAACAGGGACAGCGGAGGGCACTGAAGCTTTCTTT	CASSLTGTAEGTEAFF
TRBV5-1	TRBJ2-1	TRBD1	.	TGCGCCAGCAGCTTGCGAATCACAGGGGGCACTGAGCAGTTCTTC	CASSLRITGGTEQFF
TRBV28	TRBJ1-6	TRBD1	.	TGTGCCAGCAGTCCCCTCGACAGGGTAATTTCCTATAATTCACCCCTCCACTTT	CASSPLDRVISYNSPLHF
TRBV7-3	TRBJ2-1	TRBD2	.	TGTGCCAGCAGCCGAGGACTAGCGGGGGGACAAAATGAGCAGTTCTTC	CASSRGLAGGQNEQFF
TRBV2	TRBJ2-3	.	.	TGTGCCAGCAGTGAATTAGAAGGGGTTGGAGATACGCAGTATTTT	CASSELEGVGDTQYF
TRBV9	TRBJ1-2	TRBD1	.	TGTGCCAGCAGGGACAGGGGCTATGGCTACACCTTC	CASRDRGYGYTF
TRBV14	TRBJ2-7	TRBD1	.	TGTGCCAGCAGCCACCCTAGCCGGGACAGGGACCCCTGGGGGTACGAGCAGTACTTC	CASSHPSRDRDPWGYEQYF
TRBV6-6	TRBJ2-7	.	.	TGTGCCAGCAAGAGCGGAAACTCCTACGAGCAGTACTTC	CASKSGNSYEQYF
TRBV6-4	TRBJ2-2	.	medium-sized	TGTGCCAGCAGTGACTCAGCCACCGGGGAGCTGTTTTTT	CASSDSATGELFF
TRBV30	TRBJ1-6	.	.	TGTGCCTGGAGTGTACTTGGGGGCCGGTCACCCCTCCACTTT	CAWSVLGGRSPLHF
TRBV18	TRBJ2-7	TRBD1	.	TGTGCCAGCTCACGGGGACAGGGGGACTACGAGCAGTACTTC	CASSRGQGDYEQYF
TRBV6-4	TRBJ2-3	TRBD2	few	TGTGCCAGCAGTGAGGGCGGGGGATACACAGATACGCAGTATTTT	CASSEGGGYTDTQYF
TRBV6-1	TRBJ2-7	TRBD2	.	TGTGCCAGCAGTTCGAGCGGGGGGAGGGACGAGCAGTACTTC	CASSSSGGRDEQYF
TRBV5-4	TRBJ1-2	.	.	TGTGCCAGCAGCTTGTGGGCAAATAACTATGGCTACACCTTC	CASSLWANNYGYTF
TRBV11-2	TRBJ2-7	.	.	TGTGCCAGCAGCTCGCAGGGGTACGAGCAGTACTTC	CASSSQGYEQYF
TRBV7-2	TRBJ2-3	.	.	TGTGCCAGCAGCTTACCTAGCTCTGATACGCAGTATTTT	CASSLPSSDTQYF
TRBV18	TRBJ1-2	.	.	TGTGCCAGCTCCCCAGCGTTGACAGCCCCAGGCTACACCTTC	CASSPALTAPGYTF
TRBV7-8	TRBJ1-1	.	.	TGTGCCAGCAGCCCCGGGGGGGGAGCTGAAGCTTTCTTT	CASSPGGGAEAFF
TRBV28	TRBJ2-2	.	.	TGTGCCAGCAGCCGCGGCGCGGGTATCTGGGACACCGGGGAGCTGTTTTTT	CASSRGAGIWDTGELFF
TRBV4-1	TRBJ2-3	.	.	TGCGCCAGCAGCAAAGCCTCCAGTCGGAGTACAGATACGCAGTATTTT	CASSKASSRSTDTQYF
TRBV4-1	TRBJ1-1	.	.	TGCGCCAGCAGCCAAGATCGAGCAGGGAAAGCTTTCTTT	CASSQDRAGKAFF
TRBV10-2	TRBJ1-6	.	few	TGCGCCAGCACCGGACAGTATAATTCACCCCTCCACTTT	CASTGQYNSPLHF
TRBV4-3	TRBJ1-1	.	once	TGCGCCAGCAGCCAAGAGGGAGGTAGGGGTACTGAAGCTTTCTTT	CASSQEGGRGTEAFF
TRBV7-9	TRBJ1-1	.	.	TGTGCCAGCAGCTTTAGTCAGGAACCGCTTGAAGCTTTCTTT	CASSFSQEPLEAFF
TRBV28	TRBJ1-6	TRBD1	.	TGTGCCAGCAGTTCTACGGACAGGGGGCCGTATTCACCCCTCCACTTT	CASSSTDRGPYSPLHF